This is a list of T cell receptor beta chains from one sample in a study of post-analysis software for immune sequencing data. MiXCR was run by TCRdb on the PCR reads, yielding one entry per CDR3 protein. The table has 150,000 to 200,000 distinct CDR3 sequences, around 28% seen once; the top ten hold approximately 1.4%. The sample consisted of blood. Receptor source: a girl aged 10 to 17 with multiple sclerosis. Both conserved end residues are part of each CDR3. A D gene is named only where the DNA matches it firmly. Clone size is given for some rows only: seen once, a few or many times, or a class if the clone is expanded.

TRBJ2-7	TRBV5-1	many	TRBD2	CASSLVREGLIYEQYF	TGCGCCAGCAGCTTGGTTCGGGAGGGCCTAATCTACGAGCAGTACTTC
TRBJ1-1	TRBV11-2	-	-	CASSQPSGTNTEAFF	TGTGCCAGCAGCCAACCATCAGGGACGAACACTGAAGCTTTCTTT
TRBJ2-3	TRBV20-1	few	TRBD2	CSATPSGRTDTQYF	TGCAGTGCTACCCCTAGCGGGAGGACAGATACGCAGTATTTT
TRBJ2-1	TRBV29-1	-	-	CSVEPRQAGSHNEQCF	TGCAGCGTTGAACCGCGGCAAGCGGGCTCCCACAATGAGCAGTGCTTC
TRBJ2-5	TRBV20-1	-	-	CSAGPGHRPETQYF	TGCAGTGCGGGTCCGGGACACAGACCCGAGACCCAGTACTTC
TRBJ1-2	TRBV12-5	-	-	CASGAAGVGGYTF	TGTGCTAGTGGCGCCGCCGGGGTAGGAGGCTACACCTTC
TRBJ1-1	TRBV29-1	many	-	CSVARGADTEAFF	TGCAGCGTTGCCCGGGGGGCCGACACTGAAGCTTTCTTT
TRBJ2-3	TRBV6-1	many	-	CASSEPSRSTDTQYF	TGTGCCAGCAGTGAACCGAGCCGGTCCACAGATACGCAGTATTTT
TRBJ2-1	TRBV7-2	few	-	CASSLRSLGDYNEQFF	TGTGCCAGCAGCTTAAGGTCCCTCGGGGACTACAATGAGCAGTTCTTC
TRBJ1-4	TRBV7-9	few	-	CASSYGADEKLFF	TGTGCCAGCAGCTACGGGGCGGACGAAAAACTGTTTTTT
TRBJ2-7	TRBV20-1	many	-	CSARALLDGEQYF	TGCAGTGCTAGGGCCTTATTAGACGGCGAGCAGTACTTC
TRBJ2-7	TRBV10-3	many	TRBD2	CAIGRELYEQYF	TGTGCCATAGGGCGGGAGTTGTACGAGCAGTACTTC
TRBJ2-5	TRBV7-7	few	TRBD2	CASRPGTSGKETQYF	TGTGCTAGCAGACCCGGGACTAGCGGGAAAGAGACCCAGTACTTC
TRBJ2-1	TRBV20-1	few	-	CSAGPGDEQFF	TGCAGTGCCGGCCCGGGAGATGAGCAGTTCTTC
TRBJ2-3	TRBV6-5	-	-	CASSKWDTVRADTQYF	TGTGCCAGCAGTAAGTGGGACACCGTCAGGGCAGATACGCAGTATTTT
TRBJ2-7	TRBV7-2	few	TRBD1	CASSHRGLADSYEQYF	TGTGCCAGCAGTCACAGGGGGCTAGCGGATTCCTACGAGCAGTACTTC
TRBJ2-1	TRBV20-1	few	TRBD2	CSARDGPSGRVRSAYNEQFF	TGCAGTGCTAGAGATGGTCCCAGCGGGAGGGTCAGGTCGGCCTACAATGAGCAGTTCTTC
TRBJ1-2	TRBV7-6	few	-	CASSRAVGRWETNYGYTF	TGTGCCAGCAGCCGAGCAGTAGGCCGATGGGAGACAAACTATGGCTACACCTTC